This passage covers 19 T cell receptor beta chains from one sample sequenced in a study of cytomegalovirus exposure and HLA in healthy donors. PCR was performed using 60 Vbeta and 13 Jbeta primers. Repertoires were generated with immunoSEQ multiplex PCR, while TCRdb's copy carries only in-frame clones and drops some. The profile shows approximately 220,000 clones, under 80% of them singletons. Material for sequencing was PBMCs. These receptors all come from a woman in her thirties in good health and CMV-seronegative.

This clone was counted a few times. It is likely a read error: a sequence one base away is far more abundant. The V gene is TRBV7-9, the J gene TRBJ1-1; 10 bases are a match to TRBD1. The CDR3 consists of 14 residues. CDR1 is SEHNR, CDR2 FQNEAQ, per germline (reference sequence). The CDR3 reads CDSSSGQGELEAFF. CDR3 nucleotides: TGTGACAGCAGCTCCGGACAGGGGGAGTTGGAAGCTTTCTTT.

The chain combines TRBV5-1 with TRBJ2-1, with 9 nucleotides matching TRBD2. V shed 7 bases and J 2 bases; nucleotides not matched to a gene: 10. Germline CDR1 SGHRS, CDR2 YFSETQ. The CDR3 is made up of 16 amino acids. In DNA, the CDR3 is TGCGCCAGCGCCCGTACTAGCGGGCACCCCTACAATGAGCAGTTCTTC. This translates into CASARTSGHPYNEQFF.

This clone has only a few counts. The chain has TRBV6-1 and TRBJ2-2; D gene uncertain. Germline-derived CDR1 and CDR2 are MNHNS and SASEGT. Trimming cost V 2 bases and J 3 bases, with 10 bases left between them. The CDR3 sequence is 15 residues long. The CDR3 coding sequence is TGTGCCAGCAGTGAATCTGTGACTTACACCGGGGAGCTGTTTTTT. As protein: CASSESVTYTGELFF.

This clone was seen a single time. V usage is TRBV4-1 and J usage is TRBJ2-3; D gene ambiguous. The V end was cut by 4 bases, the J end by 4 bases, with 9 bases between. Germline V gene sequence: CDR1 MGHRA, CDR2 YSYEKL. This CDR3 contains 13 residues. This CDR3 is CASSPLPADTQYF. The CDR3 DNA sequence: TGCGCCAGCAGCCCCCTACCCGCAGATACGCAGTATTTT.

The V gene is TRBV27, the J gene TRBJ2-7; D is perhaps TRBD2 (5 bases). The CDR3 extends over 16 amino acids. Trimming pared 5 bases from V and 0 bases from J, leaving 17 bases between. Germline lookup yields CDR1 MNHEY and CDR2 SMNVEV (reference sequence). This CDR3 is CASSPQTSGSSYEQYF. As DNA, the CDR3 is TGTGCCAGCAGTCCGCAAACTTCGGGATCCTCCTACGAGCAGTACTTC.

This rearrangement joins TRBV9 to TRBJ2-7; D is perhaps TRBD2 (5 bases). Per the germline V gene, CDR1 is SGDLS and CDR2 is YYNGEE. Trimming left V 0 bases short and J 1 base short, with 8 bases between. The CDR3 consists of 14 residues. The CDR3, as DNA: TGTGCCAGCAGCGTAGAGAGGGAATCCTACGAGCAGTACTTC. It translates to CASSVERESYEQYF.

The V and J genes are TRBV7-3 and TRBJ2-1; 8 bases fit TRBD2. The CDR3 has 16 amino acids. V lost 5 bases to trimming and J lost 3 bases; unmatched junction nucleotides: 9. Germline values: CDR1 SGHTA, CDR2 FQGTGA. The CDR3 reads CASSPSGTRSYNEQFF. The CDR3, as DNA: TGTGCCAGCAGCCCGTCTGGGACTAGGAGCTACAATGAGCAGTTCTTC. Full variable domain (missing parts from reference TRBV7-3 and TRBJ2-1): GAGVSQTPSNKVTEKGKYVELRCDPISGHTALYWYRQSLGQGPEFLIYFQGTGAADDSGLPNDRFFAVRPEGSVSTLKIQRTERGDSAVYLCASSPSGTRSYNEQFFGPGTRLTVL.

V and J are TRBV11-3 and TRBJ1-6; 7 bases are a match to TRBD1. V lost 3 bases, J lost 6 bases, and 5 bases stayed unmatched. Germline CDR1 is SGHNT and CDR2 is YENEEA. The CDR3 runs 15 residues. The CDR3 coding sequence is TGTGCCAGCAGCTTGAGGGACAGACTTAATTCACCCCTCCACTTT. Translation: CASSLRDRLNSPLHF.

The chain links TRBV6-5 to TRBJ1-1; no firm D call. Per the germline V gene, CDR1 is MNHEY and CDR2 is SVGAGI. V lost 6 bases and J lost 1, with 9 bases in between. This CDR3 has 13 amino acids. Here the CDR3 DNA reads TGTGCCAGCAGAATAAGGAGGAACACTGAAGCTTTCTTT. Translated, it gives CASRIRRNTEAFF.

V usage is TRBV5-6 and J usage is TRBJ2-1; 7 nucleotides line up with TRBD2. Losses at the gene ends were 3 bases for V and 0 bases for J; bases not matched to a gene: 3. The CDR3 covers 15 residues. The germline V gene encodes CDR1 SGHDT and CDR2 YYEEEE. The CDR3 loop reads CASSSGGTSYNEQFF. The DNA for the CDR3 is TGTGCCAGCAGCTCCGGGGGGACCTCCTACAATGAGCAGTTCTTC.

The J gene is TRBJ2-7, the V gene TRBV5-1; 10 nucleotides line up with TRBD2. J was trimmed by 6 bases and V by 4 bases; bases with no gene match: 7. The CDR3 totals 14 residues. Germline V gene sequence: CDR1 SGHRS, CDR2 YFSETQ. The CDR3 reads CASSPLAGGGEQYF. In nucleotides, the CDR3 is TGCGCCAGCAGCCCGTTAGCGGGAGGAGGCGAGCAGTACTTC. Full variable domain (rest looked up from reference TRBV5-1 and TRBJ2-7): KAGVTQTPRYLIKTRGQQVTLSCSPISGHRSVSWYQQTPGQGLQFLFEYFSETQRNKGNFPGRFSGRQFSNSRSEMNVSTLELGDSALYLCASSPLAGGGEQYFGPGTRLTVT.

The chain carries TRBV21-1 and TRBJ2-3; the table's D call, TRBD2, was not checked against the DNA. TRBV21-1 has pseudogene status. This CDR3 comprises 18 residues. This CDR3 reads CASRPKRTSGGATDTQYF. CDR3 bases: TGTGCCAGCAGACCCAAGAGGACTAGCGGGGGGGCAACAGATACGCAGTATTTT.

The CDR3 DNA reads TGTGCCTGGAGTATAGGGCGGGGTCCCTACGAGCAGTACTTC. As protein: CAWSIGRGPYEQYF. J is TRBJ2-7 and V is TRBV30, with TRBD2 as a possible D gene (6 bases). There are 14 residues in the CDR3. The V end lost 2 bases, the J end lost 2 bases, and 13 bases lay between the germline ends. Germline V lookup: CDR1 GTSNPN, CDR2 SVGIG (reference sequence).

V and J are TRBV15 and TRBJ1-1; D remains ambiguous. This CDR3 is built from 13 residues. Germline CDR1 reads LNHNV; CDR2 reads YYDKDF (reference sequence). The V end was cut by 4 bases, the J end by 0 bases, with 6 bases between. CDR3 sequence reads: CATSTSVNTEAFF. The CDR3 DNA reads TGTGCCACCAGCACCAGCGTGAACACTGAAGCTTTCTTT.

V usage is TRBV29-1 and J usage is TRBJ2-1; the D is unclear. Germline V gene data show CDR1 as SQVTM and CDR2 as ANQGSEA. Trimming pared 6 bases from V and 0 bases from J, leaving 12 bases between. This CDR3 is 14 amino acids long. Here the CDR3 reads CSVFTPVSYNEQFF. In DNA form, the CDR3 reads TGCAGCGTCTTCACCCCGGTCTCCTACAATGAGCAGTTCTTC.

The CDR3 here is CASGRSSYEQYF. The DNA for the CDR3 is TGTGCTAGTGGTCGGAGCTCCTACGAGCAGTACTTC. The V and J genes are TRBV12-5 and TRBJ2-7; D unresolved. The CDR3 runs to 12 residues. Trimming left V 5 bases short and J 0 bases short, with 5 bases between. Germline V lookup: CDR1 LGHNT, CDR2 FRNRAP. Using reference TRBV12-5 and TRBJ2-7 for the parts outside the CDR3, the full variable domain is DARVTQTPRHKVTEMGQEVTMRCQPILGHNTVFWYRQTMMQGLELLAYFRNRAPLDDSGMPKDRFSAEMPDATLATLKIQPSEPRDSAVYFCASGRSSYEQYFGPGTRLTVT.

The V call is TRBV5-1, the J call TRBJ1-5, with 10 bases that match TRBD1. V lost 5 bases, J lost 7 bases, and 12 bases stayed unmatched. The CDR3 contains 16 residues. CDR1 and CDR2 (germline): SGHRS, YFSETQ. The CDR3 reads CASSPTGTGVGQPQHF. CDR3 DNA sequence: TGCGCCAGCAGTCCCACCGGGACAGGGGTGGGACAGCCCCAGCATTTT.

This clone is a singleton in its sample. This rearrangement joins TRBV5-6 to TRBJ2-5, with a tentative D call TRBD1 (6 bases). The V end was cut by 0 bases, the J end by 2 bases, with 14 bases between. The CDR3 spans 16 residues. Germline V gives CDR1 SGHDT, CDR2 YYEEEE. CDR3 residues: CASSLEGLGAQETQYF. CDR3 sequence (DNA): TGTGCCAGCAGCTTGGAGGGGCTGGGGGCACAAGAGACCCAGTACTTC.

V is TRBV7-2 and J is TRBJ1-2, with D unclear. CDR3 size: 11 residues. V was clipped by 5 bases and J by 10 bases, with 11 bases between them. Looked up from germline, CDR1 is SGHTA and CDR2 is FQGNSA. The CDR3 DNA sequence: TGTGCCAGCAGCCAATCGCTATCCTACACCTTC. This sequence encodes CASSQSLSYTF. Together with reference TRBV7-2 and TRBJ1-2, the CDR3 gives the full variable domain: GAGVSQSPSNKVTEKGKDVELRCDPISGHTALYWYRQSLGQGLEFLIYFQGNSAPDKSGLPSDRFSAERTGGSVSTLTIQRTQQEDSAVYLCASSQSLSYTFGSGTRLTVV.